These T cell receptor beta chains were read from a single sample in a study of OX40 agonist ivuxolimab in advanced cancers. Assay used: immunoSEQ multiplex PCR; TCRdb lists only in-frame clones, some missing. The sample includes about 80,000 clones, over 75% seen only once; the top ten take under 6.5%. The starting material was CD4+ or CD8+ T cells sorted from blood, obtained in a trial of the OX40 agonist ivuxolimab. All receptors come from an adult with an advanced solid tumor such as melanoma, head and neck, liver or kidney cancer. CDR3s include the opening cysteine and the closing phenylalanine or tryptophan. A D gene is named only where the DNA matches it firmly. Size is stated for part of the rows, as once, few or many counts, or as a class when the clone is expanded.

d_gene,len,abundance,v_gene,j_gene,CDR3aa,CDR3nt
.,18,once,TRBV27,TRBJ2-1,CASSPSRAGRGSYNEQFF,TGTGCCAGCAGTCCTTCCAGGGCCGGCCGGGGATCCTACAATGAGCAGTTCTTC
.,14,.,TRBV27,TRBJ2-3,CASSLKRAADTQYF,TGTGCCAGCAGTTTGAAAAGGGCGGCAGATACGCAGTATTTT
TRBD1,15,.,TRBV25-1,TRBJ2-3,CASMKGGFSTDTQYF,TGTGCCAGCATGAAAGGGGGCTTTAGCACAGATACGCAGTATTTT
TRBD1,15,.,TRBV5-1,TRBJ1-1,CASSLDTGGDTEAFF,TGCGCCAGCAGCTTGGATACAGGGGGGGACACTGAAGCTTTCTTT
.,15,.,TRBV2,TRBJ1-5,CASRTQGFGNQPQHF,TGTGCCAGCCGAACCCAGGGGTTTGGCAATCAGCCCCAGCATTTT
.,17,.,TRBV7-9,TRBJ1-3,CASSLPGSEGSGNTIYF,TGTGCCAGCAGCTTACCCGGGTCAGAGGGATCTGGAAACACCATATATTTT
.,11,.,TRBV11-2,TRBJ2-1,CASSSGVEQFF,TGTGCCAGCAGCTCAGGGGTAGAGCAGTTCTTC
TRBD1,15,.,TRBV6-6,TRBJ2-1,CASSRLGQGDNEQFF,TGTGCCAGCAGCCGATTGGGACAGGGAGACAATGAGCAGTTCTTC
.,16,.,TRBV5-1,TRBJ1-3,CASSLATGRSGNTIYF,TGCGCCAGCAGCTTGGCCACAGGGCGCTCTGGAAACACCATATATTTT
TRBD2,16,.,TRBV27,TRBJ2-3,CASSPTSGGHTDTQYF,TGTGCCAGCAGTCCTACTAGCGGGGGGCACACAGATACGCAGTATTTT
TRBD2,15,.,TRBV18,TRBJ2-3,CASSPLAGVPDTQYF,TGTGCCAGCTCACCACTAGCGGGAGTACCAGATACGCAGTATTTT
.,16,few,TRBV5-6,TRBJ2-3,CASGFGPRMNTDTQYF,TGTGCCAGCGGCTTTGGGCCCCGGATGAACACAGATACGCAGTATTTT
.,13,once,TRBV18,TRBJ1-2,CASSPGWGYGYTF,TGTGCCAGCTCACCCGGGTGGGGCTATGGCTACACCTTC
TRBD2,16,once,TRBV7-2,TRBJ2-3,CASSLIGAGVTDTQYF,TGTGCCAGCAGCCTAATCGGGGCGGGAGTGACAGATACGCAGTATTTT
TRBD1,16,once,TRBV2,TRBJ1-3,CASATQGTSSGNTIYF,TGTGCCAGCGCAACACAGGGGACCTCCTCTGGAAACACCATATATTTT
.,14,.,TRBV30,TRBJ2-5,CAWSVVGGVLTQYF,TGTGCCTGGAGTGTAGTAGGAGGGGTTTTGACCCAGTACTTC
.,12,.,TRBV28,TRBJ1-2,CASSLGPSYNTF,TGTGCCAGCAGTTTAGGTCCCTCTTACAACACCTTC
.,14,.,TRBV5-1,TRBJ1-1,CASSLEALNTEAFF,TGCGCCAGCAGCTTGGAGGCCTTGAACACTGAAGCTTTCTTT
.,15,.,TRBV7-7,TRBJ2-3,CASSPGGRSTDTQYF,TGTGCCAGCAGCCCTGGGGGCAGGAGCACAGATACGCAGTATTTT
.,15,.,TRBV6-5,TRBJ2-1,CASTQWGTGENEQFF,TGTGCCAGCACCCAGTGGGGGACGGGAGAGAATGAGCAGTTCTTC
.,18,.,TRBV11-1,TRBJ2-1,CASSHRFGRESSYNEQFF,TGTGCCAGCAGCCACAGGTTCGGCAGGGAGTCATCCTACAATGAGCAGTTCTTC
.,14,.,TRBV18,TRBJ2-2,CASSPNRDAGELFF,TGTGCCAGCTCACCAAACAGGGATGCCGGGGAGCTGTTTTTT
TRBD2,16,.,TRBV7-3,TRBJ2-7,CASSLGGLAGGGEQYF,TGTGCCAGCAGCTTAGGCGGACTAGCGGGAGGTGGTGAGCAGTACTTC
.,13,.,TRBV5-1,TRBJ2-7,CASSTRTAYEQYF,TGCGCCAGCAGCACTAGGACAGCCTACGAGCAGTACTTC
.,11,.,TRBV28,TRBJ1-6,CASSPGLALHF,TGTGCCAGCAGCCCCGGGCTGGCCCTCCACTTT
TRBD1,16,.,TRBV28,TRBJ2-3,CASSHSGQGGTDTQYF,TGTGCCAGCAGCCACTCGGGACAGGGTGGCACAGATACGCAGTATTTT
TRBD1,14,.,TRBV6-6,TRBJ1-5,CASRPGQGDQPQHF,TGTGCCAGCAGACCGGGACAGGGCGATCAGCCCCAGCATTTT
.,15,.,TRBV30,TRBJ1-1,CAWSVPSGRNTEAFF,TGTGCCTGGAGTGTACCATCAGGAAGGAACACTGAAGCTTTCTTT
.,15,.,TRBV5-6,TRBJ1-2,CASTLPRGRVYGYTF,TGTGCCAGCACCCTACCTCGGGGTAGGGTCTATGGCTACACCTTC
TRBD1,15,.,TRBV4-3,TRBJ1-2,CASSQDRFGTDGYTF,TGCGCCAGCAGCCAAGATCGATTTGGGACAGACGGCTACACCTTC
.,13,.,TRBV6-6,TRBJ1-1,CASSYGSDFEAFF,TGTGCCAGCAGTTACGGGAGTGATTTTGAAGCTTTCTTT
.,14,once,TRBV11-2,TRBJ1-1,CASSARDGNTEAFF,TGTGCCAGCAGCGCTAGGGACGGGAACACTGAAGCTTTCTTT
TRBD1,16,.,TRBV5-6,TRBJ1-5,CASSLVGQGPNQPQHF,TGTGCCAGCAGCTTGGTGGGACAGGGCCCCAATCAGCCCCAGCATTTT
TRBD1,14,.,TRBV5-6,TRBJ2-2,CASIKTGVGGELFF,TGTGCCAGCATCAAGACAGGGGTGGGCGGGGAGCTGTTTTTT
.,16,.,TRBV5-6,TRBJ2-1,CASSPRWRRRDNEQFF,TGTGCCAGCTCACCCCGGTGGAGGCGGCGGGACAATGAGCAGTTCTTC
TRBD2,15,.,TRBV7-2,TRBJ2-1,CASSLSGGSYNEQFF,TGTGCCAGCAGCTTAAGCGGGGGCTCCTACAATGAGCAGTTCTTC
.,14,.,TRBV27,TRBJ1-2,CASRFLNSGNGYTF,TGTGCCAGCAGATTCTTAAATTCAGGGAATGGCTACACCTTC
.,14,.,TRBV5-1,TRBJ1-1,CASSLREKNTEAFF,TGCGCCAGCAGCTTAAGGGAGAAAAACACTGAAGCTTTCTTT
TRBD2,17,few,TRBV7-2,TRBJ2-5,CASSSRRSGLAEETQYF,TGTGCCAGCAGCTCACGTCGGTCGGGACTAGCGGAAGAGACCCAGTACTTC
TRBD1,15,.,TRBV5-6,TRBJ1-1,CASSPTGQENTEAFF,TGTGCCAGCAGCCCTACGGGACAGGAGAACACTGAAGCTTTCTTT
.,15,.,TRBV7-3,TRBJ2-2,CASSSGNRATGELFF,TGTGCCAGCAGCTCTGGCAACCGGGCCACCGGGGAGCTGTTTTTT
.,12,.,TRBV18,TRBJ2-1,CASSLKTNEQFF,TGTGCCAGCTCACTGAAAACTAATGAGCAGTTCTTC
.,15,.,TRBV9,TRBJ2-7,CASSVETSFTYEQYF,TGTGCCAGCAGCGTAGAAACCTCCTTTACCTACGAGCAGTACTTC
.,15,.,TRBV10-3,TRBJ2-5,CAISRDREAQETQYF,TGTGCCATCAGTCGTGACAGGGAGGCCCAAGAGACCCAGTACTTC
.,15,.,TRBV15,TRBJ2-2,CATSRYIGVTGELFF,TGTGCCACCAGCAGATATATTGGGGTCACCGGGGAGCTGTTTTTT
.,14,.,TRBV19,TRBJ1-5,CATSRDIRNQPQHF,TGTGCCACTTCGAGAGACATCCGCAATCAGCCCCAGCATTTT
TRBD1,16,.,TRBV9,TRBJ2-7,CASSVAGRTGGDEQYF,TGTGCCAGCAGCGTAGCTGGTAGGACAGGGGGGGACGAGCAGTACTTC
TRBD2,15,.,TRBV5-1,TRBJ2-7,CASSGNTGLIYEQYF,TGCGCCAGCAGCGGAAATACGGGACTAATCTACGAGCAGTACTTC
.,16,.,TRBV5-6,TRBJ2-7,CASSNTRDRTFYEQYF,TGTGCCAGCAGCAATACCCGCGACAGGACTTTCTACGAGCAGTACTTC
.,14,.,TRBV2,TRBJ1-2,CASTRRGPQDGYTF,TGTGCCAGCACTCGTAGGGGTCCCCAGGATGGCTACACCTTC
TRBD1,12,.,TRBV2,TRBJ1-1,CASSGDRGSAFF,TGTGCCAGCAGTGGGGACAGGGGTTCGGCTTTCTTT
.,13,.,TRBV28,TRBJ2-5,CASTETAQETQYF,TGTGCCAGCACCGAGACAGCCCAAGAGACCCAGTACTTC
.,12,.,TRBV29-1,TRBJ1-4,CSVDNQVEKLFF,TGCAGCGTTGACAACCAGGTTGAAAAACTGTTTTTT
TRBD2,18,.,TRBV5-6,TRBJ2-6,CASSLISGGSSGANVLTF,TGTGCCAGCAGCTTGATTAGCGGGGGTAGCTCTGGGGCCAACGTCCTGACTTTC
TRBD1,13,.,TRBV7-8,TRBJ1-4,CASSLNRGEKLFF,TGTGCCAGCAGCTTGAACAGGGGAGAAAAACTGTTTTTT
.,14,.,TRBV28,TRBJ1-6,CASRDTSNNSPLHF,TGTGCCAGCAGGGACACATCAAATAATTCACCCCTCCACTTT
.,15,.,TRBV10-3,TRBJ1-3,CAISEGGDSGNTIYF,TGTGCCATCAGTGAGGGAGGGGACTCCGGAAACACCATATATTTT
TRBD1,15,.,TRBV28,TRBJ2-2,CASRPGQGVTGELFF,TGTGCCAGCAGACCGGGACAGGGAGTCACCGGGGAGCTGTTTTTT
TRBD2,15,once,TRBV11-2,TRBJ2-1,CASSLRGGLYNEQFF,TGTGCCAGCAGCTTACGGGGGGGACTTTACAATGAGCAGTTCTTC
TRBD2,15,.,TRBV7-3,TRBJ2-3,CASSALAGDTDTQYF,TGTGCCAGCAGCGCCCTAGCGGGGGACACAGATACGCAGTATTTT